This entry describes one T cell receptor beta chain. As yet, its antigen is unknown. V lost 3 bases and J lost 4; bases outside the gene matches: 7. This CDR3 contains 15 residues. The germline V gene encodes CDR1 MNHNS and CDR2 SASEGT. PCR amplification relied on 60 Vbeta primers (plus 13 Jbeta primers). Sequencing used immunoSEQ multiplex PCR; TCRdb keeps in-frame clones, though not all of them. The repertoire has 150,000 to 170,000 clones, approximately 74% of them found once; the top ten carry around 2.3%. These data are taken from a study of cytomegalovirus exposure and HLA in healthy donors. Study-level results: Among donors in an Asian-associated ancestry cluster, a later analysis reportedly found fewer N-insertions than the roughly 610-donor mean. A later look showed TCR association rates differing by HLA locus, highest for DRB1 and lowest for HLA-C. Later work showed greater clonal expansion in HLA-associated TCR beta chains than in equally common others.

The J gene is TRBJ2-3, the V gene TRBV6-1; 7 nucleotides agree with TRBD1. Sequencing was carried out using PBMCs. The receptor was isolated from a man between 25 and 39 years old in good health and CMV-seronegative. The CDR3 DNA follows: TGTGCCAGCAGTGACTACAGGGGTGGGTCAGATACGCAGTATTTT. The encoded protein is CASSDYRGGSDTQYF.